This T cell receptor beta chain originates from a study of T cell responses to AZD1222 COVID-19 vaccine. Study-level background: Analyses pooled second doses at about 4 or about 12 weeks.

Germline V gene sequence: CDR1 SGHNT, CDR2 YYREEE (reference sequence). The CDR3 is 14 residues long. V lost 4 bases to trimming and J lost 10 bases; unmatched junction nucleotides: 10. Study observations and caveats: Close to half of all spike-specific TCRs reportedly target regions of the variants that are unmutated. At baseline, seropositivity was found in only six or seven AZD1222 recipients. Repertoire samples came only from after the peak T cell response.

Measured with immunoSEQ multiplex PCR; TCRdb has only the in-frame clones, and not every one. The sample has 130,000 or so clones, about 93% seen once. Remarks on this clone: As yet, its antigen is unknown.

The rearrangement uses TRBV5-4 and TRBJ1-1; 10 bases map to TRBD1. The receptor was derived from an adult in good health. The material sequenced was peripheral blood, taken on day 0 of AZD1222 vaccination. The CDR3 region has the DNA TGTGCCAGCAGCATGGACAGGGGGGCCGGTGGAGCTTTCTTT. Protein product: CASSMDRGAGGAFF.